A selection of T cell receptor beta chains follows, all from one sample in a study of human T cells and chemical hapten exposure. TCRdb re-derived calls from the RACE reads in MiXCR, one entry per CDR3 protein. The sample gives more than 85,000 distinct CDR3 sequences, roughly a third of which show up once; around 2.5% is in the top ten. Sequencing was performed on whole blood, taken in connection with sensitization to the hapten diphenylcyclopropenone (DPC). These receptors came from a man between 40 and 49 years old with alopecia areata. Some clones in this sample may be carry-over from other donors' samples. The conserved cysteine and the conserved F or W are not part of the CDR3 here. Expanded clones get a size class; other rows say once, few or many, or leave the size out.

>TRBV6-5|-
ASRKQGMNTEAF
>TRBV5-1|few
ASRVAGSSYNEQF
>TRBV30|-
AWSVGGRTEAF
>TRBV29-1|-
SVAAQGASTHEQY
>TRBV6-2/TRBV6-3|few
ASTESTPIGELF
>TRBV20-1|-
SAFPSSYNEQF
>TRBV7-2|many
ASSLGLAGPMDTQY
>TRBV28|-
ASSSRQFRGTGELF
>TRBV19|few
ASSTTSGSGNEQF
>TRBV20-1|-
SADVSSGANVLT
>TRBV28|-
ASEREGLEGNEQF
>TRBV12-3/TRBV12-4|-
ASSILAGVGHEQF
>TRBV7-2|-
ASSATSGRLGEQY
>TRBV29-1|-
SGTNSGPDTQY
>TRBV3-1|-
ASSDVAKNIQY
>TRBV3-2|few
ASSRNSHRGTGANVLT
>TRBV7-8|few
ASSLSAGLAKNIQY
>TRBV6-6|-
ASSYYGTGLSYEQY
>TRBV6-1|-
ASSRSSGTSTDTQY
>TRBV10-3|few
AISESQTDSTDTQY
>TRBV7-6|few
ASSIDPLAGGTQY
>TRBV11-3|once
ASSLTSDHEQY
>TRBV27|-
ASSSDRGFSSYEQY
>TRBV13|many
ASSPPTRPGGTQY
>TRBV29-1|-
SAGTPNQPQH
>TRBV20-1|few
SASRLAGGLINTQY
>TRBV7-9|-
ASSLGLGMVNTQY
>TRBV12-3/TRBV12-4|-
ASSFGGDWGNQPQH